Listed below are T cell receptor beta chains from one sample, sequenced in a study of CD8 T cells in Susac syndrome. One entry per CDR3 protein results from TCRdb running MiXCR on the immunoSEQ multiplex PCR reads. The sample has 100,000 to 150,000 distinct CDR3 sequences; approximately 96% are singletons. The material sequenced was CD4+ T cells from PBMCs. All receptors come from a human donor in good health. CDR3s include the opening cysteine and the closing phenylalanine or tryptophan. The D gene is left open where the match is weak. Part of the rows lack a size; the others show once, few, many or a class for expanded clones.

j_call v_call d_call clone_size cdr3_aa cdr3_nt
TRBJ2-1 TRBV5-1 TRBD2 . CASSPSGGDEQFF TGCGCCAGCAGCCCCTCCGGGGGGGATGAGCAGTTCTTC
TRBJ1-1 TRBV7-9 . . CASSFGGIVNTEAFF TGTGCCAGCAGCTTTGGGGGGATAGTGAACACTGAAGCTTTCTTT
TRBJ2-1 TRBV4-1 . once CASSQDPGTYNEQFF TGCGCCAGCAGCCAAGACCCGGGGACCTACAATGAGCAGTTCTTC
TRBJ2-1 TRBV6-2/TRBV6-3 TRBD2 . CASSYHIAGGYNEQFF TGTGCCAGCAGTTACCATATAGCGGGAGGTTACAATGAGCAGTTCTTC
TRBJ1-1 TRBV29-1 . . CGGRLMNTEAFF TGCGGGGGGCGACTAATGAACACTGAAGCTTTCTTT
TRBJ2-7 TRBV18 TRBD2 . CASSPSGSNYEQYF TGTGCCAGCTCACCTAGCGGGAGTAACTACGAGCAGTACTTC
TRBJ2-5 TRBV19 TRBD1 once CASSGLRDRGETQYF TGTGCCAGTAGTGGTCTCCGGGACAGAGGAGAGACCCAGTACTTC
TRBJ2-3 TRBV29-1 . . CSCRGGAGISTDTQYF TGCAGCTGTCGAGGGGGCGCGGGAATTAGCACAGATACGCAGTATTTT
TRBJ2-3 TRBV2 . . CASRAPKADTQYF TGTGCCAGTCGGGCTCCCAAGGCAGATACGCAGTATTTT
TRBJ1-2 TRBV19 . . CASSIAGDYGYTF TGTGCCAGTAGTATCGCAGGGGACTATGGCTACACCTTC